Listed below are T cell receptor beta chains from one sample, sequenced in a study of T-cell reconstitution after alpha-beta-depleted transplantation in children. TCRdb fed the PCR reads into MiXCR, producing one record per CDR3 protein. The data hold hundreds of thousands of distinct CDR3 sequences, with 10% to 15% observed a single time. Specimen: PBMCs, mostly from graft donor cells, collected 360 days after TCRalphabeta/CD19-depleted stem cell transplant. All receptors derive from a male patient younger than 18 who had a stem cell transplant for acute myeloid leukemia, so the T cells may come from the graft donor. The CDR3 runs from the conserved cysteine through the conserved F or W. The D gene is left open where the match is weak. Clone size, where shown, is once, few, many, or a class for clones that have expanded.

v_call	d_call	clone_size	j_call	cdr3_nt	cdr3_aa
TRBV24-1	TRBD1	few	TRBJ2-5	TGTGCCACCAGTGACTCCGGACAGGGTATCCCAGAGACCCAGTACTTC	CATSDSGQGIPETQYF
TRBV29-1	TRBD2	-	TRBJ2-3	TGCAGCGTTGAAGATCCGTGGACTAGCGGGAGCACAGATACGCAGTATTTT	CSVEDPWTSGSTDTQYF
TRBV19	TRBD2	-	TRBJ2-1	TGTGCCAGTAGTATAGGAGGCGGGAGTTACAATGAGCAGTTCTTC	CASSIGGGSYNEQFF
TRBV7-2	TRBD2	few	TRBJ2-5	TGTGCCAGCAGTCCCGATAGCGGGAGACTACAAGAGACCCAGTACTTC	CASSPDSGRLQETQYF
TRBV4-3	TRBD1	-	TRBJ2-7	TGCGCCAGCAGCCTCCAACCAGGACAGGGCTACGAGCAGTACTTC	CASSLQPGQGYEQYF
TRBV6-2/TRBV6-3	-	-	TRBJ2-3	TGTGCCAGCAGCACCCCTTTTTGGGGTTCCGCAGATACGCAGTATTTT	CASSTPFWGSADTQYF
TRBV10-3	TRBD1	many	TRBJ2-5	TGTGCCATCAGCAATACAGGGGGCTCTCGGGAGACCCAGTACTTC	CAISNTGGSRETQYF
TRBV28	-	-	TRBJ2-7	TGTGCCAGCAGTTTTACTTGGTCTTACGAGCAGTACTTC	CASSFTWSYEQYF
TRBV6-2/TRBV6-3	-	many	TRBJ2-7	TGTGCCAGCAGTCGCGGACGGTCCTACGAGCAGTACTTC	CASSRGRSYEQYF
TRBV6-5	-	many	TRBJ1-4	TGTGCCAGCAGTTACACGCGTGGTGAAAAACTGTTTTTT	CASSYTRGEKLFF
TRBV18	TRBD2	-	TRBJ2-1	TGTGCCAGCTCACCACTTGAACTAGCGGGAGTTGAGCAGTTCTTC	CASSPLELAGVEQFF
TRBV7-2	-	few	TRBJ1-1	TGTGCCAGCAGCTCCGCCTGGCCAAATGAGGTGAACACTGAAGCTTTCTTT	CASSSAWPNEVNTEAFF
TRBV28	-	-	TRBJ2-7	TGTGCCAGCAGTTTCCGCGGCAGGGGGGACGAGCAGTACTTC	CASSFRGRGDEQYF
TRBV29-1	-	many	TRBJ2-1	TGCAGCGTAGGGGACGTCACCTGGTACAATGAGCAGTTCTTC	CSVGDVTWYNEQFF
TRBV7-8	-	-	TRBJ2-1	TGTGCCAGCAGCCGCAACAGAGCGGACAATGAGCAGTTCTTC	CASSRNRADNEQFF
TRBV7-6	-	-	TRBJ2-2	TGTGCCAGCAGCTTAGCGTTAGGGGTGAACGGGGAGCTGTTTTTT	CASSLALGVNGELFF
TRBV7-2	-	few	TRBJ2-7	TGTGCCAGCAGCCCCCCCGCGAACGAGCAGTACTTC	CASSPPANEQYF
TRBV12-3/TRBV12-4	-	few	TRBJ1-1	TGTGCCAGCAGTATCAGACCGTACACTGAAGCTTTCTTT	CASSIRPYTEAFF
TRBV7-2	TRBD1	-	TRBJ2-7	TGTGCCAGCAGCACGTGGGACAGGGGCCTCGGGGAGCAGTACTTC	CASSTWDRGLGEQYF
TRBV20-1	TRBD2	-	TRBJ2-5	TGCAGTGCTGGCCGGCTTGTGGCTAGCGGGAGTAAAGAGACCCAGTACTTC	CSAGRLVASGSKETQYF
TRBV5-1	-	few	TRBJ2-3	TGCGCCAGCACGACCTCGGTAGCAGATACGCAGTATTTT	CASTTSVADTQYF
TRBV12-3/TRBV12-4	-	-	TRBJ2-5	TGTGCCAGCAGTTTCGACCGAACATTTCAAGAGACCCAGTACTTC	CASSFDRTFQETQYF
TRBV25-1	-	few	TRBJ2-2	TGTGCCAGCAGTGAATACCCGGACACATACGACAGGGAGGATACCGGGGAGCTGTTTTTT	CASSEYPDTYDREDTGELFF
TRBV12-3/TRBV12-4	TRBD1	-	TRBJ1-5	TGTGCCAGCAGTTTAGTTCTAGGACAGGGTAGTCAGCCCCAGCATTTT	CASSLVLGQGSQPQHF
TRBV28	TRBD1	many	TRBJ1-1	TGTGCCAGCAGTCTGTGGACAGGGGGCATGGGCGCTGAAGCTTTCTTT	CASSLWTGGMGAEAFF
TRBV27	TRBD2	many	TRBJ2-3	TGTGCCAGCAGTCCAACACTAGCGGGCACAGATACGCAGTATTTT	CASSPTLAGTDTQYF
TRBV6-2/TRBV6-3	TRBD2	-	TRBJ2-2	TGTGCCAGCAAGATAGGACTAGCGGGAGTTTCTGACACCGGGGAGCTGTTTTTT	CASKIGLAGVSDTGELFF
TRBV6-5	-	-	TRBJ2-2	TGTGCCAGCAGTTACAGTAACAGATACACCGGGGAGCTGTTTTTT	CASSYSNRYTGELFF
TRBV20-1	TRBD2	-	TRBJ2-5	TGCAGTGCTAGAGCCATATCGATTGCGGGAGATGAGACCGAGTACTTC	CSARAISIAGDETEYF
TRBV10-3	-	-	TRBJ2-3	TGTGCCATCAGTGAGCCTTCGCGCGGCTACACAGATACGCAGTATTTT	CAISEPSRGYTDTQYF
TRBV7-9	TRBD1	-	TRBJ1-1	TGTGCCAGCAGCCCTACAGGGACAGTAGAGGACACTGAAGCTTTCTTT	CASSPTGTVEDTEAFF
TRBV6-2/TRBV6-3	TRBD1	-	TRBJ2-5	TGTGCCAGCAGTTACTCGACAGGGGGGGCAGAGACCCAGTACTTC	CASSYSTGGAETQYF
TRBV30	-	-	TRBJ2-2	TGTGCCTGGAGTGAAAAATCGGAGCTGTTTTTT	CAWSEKSELFF
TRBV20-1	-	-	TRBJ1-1	TGCAGTGCTATCTCCGGGACACCGAACACTGAAGCTTTCTTT	CSAISGTPNTEAFF
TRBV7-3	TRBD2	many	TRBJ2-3	TGTGCCAGCAGCGCTAGCGGGAGTAGGACAGATACGCAGTATTTT	CASSASGSRTDTQYF
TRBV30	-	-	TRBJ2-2	TGTGCCTGGAGTGTACAAAATCTCTGGACCGGGGAGCTGTTTTTT	CAWSVQNLWTGELFF
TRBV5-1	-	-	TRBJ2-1	TGCGCCAGCAGCTTGGCAGTTCCGGACAATGAGCAGTTCTTC	CASSLAVPDNEQFF
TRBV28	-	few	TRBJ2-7	TGTGCCAGCAGTTTCGAAAGCGGCTTCTACGAGCAGTACTTC	CASSFESGFYEQYF
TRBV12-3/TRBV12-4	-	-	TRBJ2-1	TGTGCCAGCAGGATCAGGGTGTACAATGAGCAGTTCTTC	CASRIRVYNEQFF
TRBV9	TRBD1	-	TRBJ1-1	TGTGCCAGCAGCGTAAGGGACAGGGGACTCCGTGGCACTGAAGCTTTCTTT	CASSVRDRGLRGTEAFF
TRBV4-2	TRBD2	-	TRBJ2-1	TGTGCCAGCAGCGAACCGGGACTAGCGGGAGGTGGCAATGAGCAGTTCTTC	CASSEPGLAGGGNEQFF
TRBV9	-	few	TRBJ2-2	TGTGCCAGCAGCGTAGGCCACACCGGGGAGCTGTTTTTT	CASSVGHTGELFF
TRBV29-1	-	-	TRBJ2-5	TGCAGCGTGGAGGGGGCTCGAGGGGAGACCCAGTACTTC	CSVEGARGETQYF
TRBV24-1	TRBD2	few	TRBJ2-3	TGTGCCACCAGTGATACGGGAGGGAGCACAGATACGCAGTATTTT	CATSDTGGSTDTQYF
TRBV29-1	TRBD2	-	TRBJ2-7	TGCAGCGTCCAAAGGGGAGGGGAGGGCTACGAGCAGTACTTC	CSVQRGGEGYEQYF
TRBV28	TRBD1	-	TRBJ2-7	TGTGCCAGCAGTCTCTTTCGACAGGGATCCTACGAGCAGTACTTC	CASSLFRQGSYEQYF
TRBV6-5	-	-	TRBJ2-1	TGTGCCAGCAGTTACCTCAGAGGGGTAGGTTACAATGAGCAGTTCTTC	CASSYLRGVGYNEQFF
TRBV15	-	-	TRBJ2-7	TGTGCCACCAGCAGAGAAGACGAGCAGTACTTC	CATSREDEQYF